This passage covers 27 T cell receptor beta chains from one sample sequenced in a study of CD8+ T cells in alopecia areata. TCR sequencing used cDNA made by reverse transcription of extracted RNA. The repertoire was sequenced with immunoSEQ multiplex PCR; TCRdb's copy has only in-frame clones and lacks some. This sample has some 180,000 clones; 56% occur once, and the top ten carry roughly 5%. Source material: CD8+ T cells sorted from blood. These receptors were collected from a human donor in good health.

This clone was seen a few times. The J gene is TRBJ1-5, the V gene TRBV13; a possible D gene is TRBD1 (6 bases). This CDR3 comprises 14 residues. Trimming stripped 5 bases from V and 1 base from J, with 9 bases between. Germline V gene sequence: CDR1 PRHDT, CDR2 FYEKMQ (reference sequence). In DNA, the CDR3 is TGTGCCAGCAGCCTCAGGGGAAGCAATCAGCCCCAGCATTTT. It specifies CASSLRGSNQPQHF.

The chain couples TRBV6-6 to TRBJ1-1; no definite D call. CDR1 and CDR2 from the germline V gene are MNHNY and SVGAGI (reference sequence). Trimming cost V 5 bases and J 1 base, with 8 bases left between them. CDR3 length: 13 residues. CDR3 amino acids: CASSPRENTEAFF. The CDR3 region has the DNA TGTGCCAGCAGTCCACGGGAGAACACTGAAGCTTTCTTT.

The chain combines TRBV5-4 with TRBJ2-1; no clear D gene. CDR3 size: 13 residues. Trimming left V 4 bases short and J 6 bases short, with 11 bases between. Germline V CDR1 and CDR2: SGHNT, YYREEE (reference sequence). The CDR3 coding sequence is TGTGCCAGCAGCCCTGGTGGGTTCAATGAGCAGTTCTTC. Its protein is CASSPGGFNEQFF.

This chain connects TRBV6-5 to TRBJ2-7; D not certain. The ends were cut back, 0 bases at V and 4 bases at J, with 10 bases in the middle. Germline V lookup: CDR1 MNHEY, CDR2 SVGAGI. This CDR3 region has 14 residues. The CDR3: CASSYSSGQYEQYF. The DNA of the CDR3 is TGTGCCAGCAGTTACTCGTCGGGTCAGTACGAGCAGTACTTC.

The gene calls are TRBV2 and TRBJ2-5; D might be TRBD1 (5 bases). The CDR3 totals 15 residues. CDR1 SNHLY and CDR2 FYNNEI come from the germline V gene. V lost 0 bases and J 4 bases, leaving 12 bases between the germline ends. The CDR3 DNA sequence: TGTGCCAGCAGTGAAGCAGTCTTAGGGGTAGAGACCCAGTACTTC. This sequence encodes CASSEAVLGVETQYF.

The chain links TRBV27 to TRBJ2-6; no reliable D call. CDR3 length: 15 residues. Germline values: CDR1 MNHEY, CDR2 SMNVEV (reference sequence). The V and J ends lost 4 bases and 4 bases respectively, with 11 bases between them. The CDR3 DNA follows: TGTGCCAGCAGTTCAATTGGCGGCGGGGCCAACGTCCTGACTTTC. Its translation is CASSSIGGGANVLTF. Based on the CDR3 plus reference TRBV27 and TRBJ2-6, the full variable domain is EAQVTQNPRYLITVTGKKLTVTCSQNMNHEYMSWYRQDPGLGLRQIYYSMNVEVTDKGDVPEGYKVSRKEKRNFPLILESPSPNQTSLYFCASSSIGGGANVLTFGAGSRLTVL.

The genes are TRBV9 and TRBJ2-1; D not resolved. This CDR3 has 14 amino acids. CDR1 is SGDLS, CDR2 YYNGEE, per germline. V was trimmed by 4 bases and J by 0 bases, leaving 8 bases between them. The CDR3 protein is CASSPPLSYNEQFF. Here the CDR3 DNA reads TGTGCCAGCAGCCCGCCACTCTCCTACAATGAGCAGTTCTTC.

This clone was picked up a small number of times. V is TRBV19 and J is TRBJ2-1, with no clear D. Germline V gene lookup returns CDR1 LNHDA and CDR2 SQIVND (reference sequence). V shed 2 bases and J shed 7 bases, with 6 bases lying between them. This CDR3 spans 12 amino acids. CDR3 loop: CASSIKRNEQFF. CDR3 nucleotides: TGTGCCAGTAGTATAAAAAGGAATGAGCAGTTCTTC.

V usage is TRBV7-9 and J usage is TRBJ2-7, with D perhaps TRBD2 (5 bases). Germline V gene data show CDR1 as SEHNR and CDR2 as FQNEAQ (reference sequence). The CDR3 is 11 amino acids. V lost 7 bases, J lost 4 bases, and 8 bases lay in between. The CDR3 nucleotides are TGTGCCAGCACCCGGGATTACGAGCAGTACTTC. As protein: CASTRDYEQYF.

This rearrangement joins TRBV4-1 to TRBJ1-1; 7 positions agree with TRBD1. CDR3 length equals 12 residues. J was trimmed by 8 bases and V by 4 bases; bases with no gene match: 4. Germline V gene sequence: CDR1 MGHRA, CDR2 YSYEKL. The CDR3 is CASSLRGQEAFF. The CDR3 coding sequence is TGCGCCAGCAGCCTTAGGGGGCAGGAAGCTTTCTTT.

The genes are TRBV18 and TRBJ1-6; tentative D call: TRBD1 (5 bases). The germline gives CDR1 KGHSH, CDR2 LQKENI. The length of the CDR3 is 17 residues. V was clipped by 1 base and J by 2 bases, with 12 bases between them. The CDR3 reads CASSPRDRSPYNSPLHF. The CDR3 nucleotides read TGTGCCAGCTCACCACGGGACCGATCCCCCTATAATTCACCCCTCCACTTT.

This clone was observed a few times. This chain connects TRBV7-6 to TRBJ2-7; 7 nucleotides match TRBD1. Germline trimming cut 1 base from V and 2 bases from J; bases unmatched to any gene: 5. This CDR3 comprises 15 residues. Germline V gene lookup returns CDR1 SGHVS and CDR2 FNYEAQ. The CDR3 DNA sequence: TGTGCCAGCAGCTTAGAACCGACAGGGACCTACGAGCAGTACTTC. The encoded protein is CASSLEPTGTYEQYF.

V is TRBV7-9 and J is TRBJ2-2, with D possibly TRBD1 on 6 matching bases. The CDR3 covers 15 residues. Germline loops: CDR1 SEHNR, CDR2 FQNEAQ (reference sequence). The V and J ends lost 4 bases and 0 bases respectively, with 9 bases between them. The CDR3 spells CASSSGQTNTGELFF. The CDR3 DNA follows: TGTGCCAGCAGCTCCGGACAGACGAACACCGGGGAGCTGTTTTTT.

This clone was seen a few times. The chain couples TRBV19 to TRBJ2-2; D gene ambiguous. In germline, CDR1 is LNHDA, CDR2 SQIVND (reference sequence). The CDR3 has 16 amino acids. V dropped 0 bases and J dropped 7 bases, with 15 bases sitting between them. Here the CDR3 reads CASSIDLGRDGGELFF. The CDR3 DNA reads TGTGCCAGTAGTATAGATCTGGGAAGGGATGGCGGGGAGCTGTTTTTT.

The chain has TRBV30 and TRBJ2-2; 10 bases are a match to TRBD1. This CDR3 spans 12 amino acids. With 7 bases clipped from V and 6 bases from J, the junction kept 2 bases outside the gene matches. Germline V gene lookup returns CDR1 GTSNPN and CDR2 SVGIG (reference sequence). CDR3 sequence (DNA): TGTGCCTCGGGACAGGGGCCCGGGGAGCTGTTTTTT. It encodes CASGQGPGELFF.

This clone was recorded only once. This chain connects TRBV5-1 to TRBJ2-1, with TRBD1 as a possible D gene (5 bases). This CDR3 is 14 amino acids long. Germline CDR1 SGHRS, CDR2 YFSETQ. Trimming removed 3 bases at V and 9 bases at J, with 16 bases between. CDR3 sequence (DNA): TGCGCCAGCAGCTATTCATATGGGGCCTTTGAGCAGTTCTTC. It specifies CASSYSYGAFEQFF.

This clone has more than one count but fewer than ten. The CDR3 reads CSVEWERGPYNEQFF. The CDR3 DNA reads TGCAGCGTTGAATGGGAGAGGGGCCCCTACAATGAGCAGTTCTTC. This chain joins TRBV29-1 and TRBJ2-1; D possibly matches TRBD1 or TRBD2 (5 bases each). The CDR3 length is 15 residues. In germline, CDR1 is SQVTM, CDR2 ANQGSEA. V lost 2 bases, J lost 2 bases, and 13 bases lay in between.

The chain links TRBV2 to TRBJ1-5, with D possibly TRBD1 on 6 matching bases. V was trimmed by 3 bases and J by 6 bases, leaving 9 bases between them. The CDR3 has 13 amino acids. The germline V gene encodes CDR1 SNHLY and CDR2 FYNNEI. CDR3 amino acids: CASSDTGFQPQHF. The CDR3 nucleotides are TGTGCCAGCAGTGACACAGGGTTTCAGCCCCAGCATTTT.

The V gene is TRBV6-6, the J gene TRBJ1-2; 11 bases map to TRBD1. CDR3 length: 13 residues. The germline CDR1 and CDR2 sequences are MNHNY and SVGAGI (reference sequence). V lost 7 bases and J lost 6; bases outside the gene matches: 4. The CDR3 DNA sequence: TGTGCCAGCAACCCGGGACAGGGGGATGGCTACACCTTC. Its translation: CASNPGQGDGYTF.

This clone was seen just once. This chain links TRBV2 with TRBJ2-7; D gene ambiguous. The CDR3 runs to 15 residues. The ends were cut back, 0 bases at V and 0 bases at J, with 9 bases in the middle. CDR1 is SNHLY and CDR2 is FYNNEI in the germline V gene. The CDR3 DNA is TGTGCCAGCAGTGAAGCGGGGATGAGCTCCTACGAGCAGTACTTC. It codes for CASSEAGMSSYEQYF.

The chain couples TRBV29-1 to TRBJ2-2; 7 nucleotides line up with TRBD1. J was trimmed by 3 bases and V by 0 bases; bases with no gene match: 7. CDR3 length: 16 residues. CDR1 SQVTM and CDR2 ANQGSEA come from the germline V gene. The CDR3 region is CSVEDPDRAHTGELFF. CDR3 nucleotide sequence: TGCAGCGTTGAAGACCCCGACAGGGCCCACACCGGGGAGCTGTTTTTT.

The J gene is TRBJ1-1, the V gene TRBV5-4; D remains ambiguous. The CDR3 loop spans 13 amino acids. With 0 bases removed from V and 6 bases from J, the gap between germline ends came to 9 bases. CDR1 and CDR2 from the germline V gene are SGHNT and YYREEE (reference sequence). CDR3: CASSLDSGPEAFF. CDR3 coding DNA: TGTGCCAGCAGCTTGGACAGTGGTCCTGAAGCTTTCTTT.

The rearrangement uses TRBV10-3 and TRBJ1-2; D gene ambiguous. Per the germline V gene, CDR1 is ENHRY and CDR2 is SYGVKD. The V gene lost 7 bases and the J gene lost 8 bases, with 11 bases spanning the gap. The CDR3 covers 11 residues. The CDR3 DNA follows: TGTGCCATCACTAGCGGTCGGGGCTACACCTTC. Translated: CAITSGRGYTF.

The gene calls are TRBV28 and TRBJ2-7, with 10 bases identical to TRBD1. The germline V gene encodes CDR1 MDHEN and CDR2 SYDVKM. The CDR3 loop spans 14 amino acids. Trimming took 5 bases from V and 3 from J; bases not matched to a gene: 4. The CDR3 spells CASSGDRGGYEQYF. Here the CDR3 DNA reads TGTGCCAGCAGTGGGGACAGGGGAGGCTACGAGCAGTACTTC. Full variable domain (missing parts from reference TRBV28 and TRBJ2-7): DVKVTQSSRYLVKRTGEKVFLECVQDMDHENMFWYRQDPGLGLRLIYFSYDVKMKEKGDIPEGYSVSREKKERFSLILESASTNQTSMYLCASSGDRGGYEQYFGPGTRLTVT.

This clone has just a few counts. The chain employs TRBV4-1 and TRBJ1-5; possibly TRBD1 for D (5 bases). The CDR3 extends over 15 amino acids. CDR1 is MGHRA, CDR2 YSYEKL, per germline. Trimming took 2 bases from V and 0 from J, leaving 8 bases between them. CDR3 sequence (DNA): TGCGCCAGCAGCCAACTAGGGGCTAGCAATCAGCCCCAGCATTTT. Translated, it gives CASSQLGASNQPQHF.

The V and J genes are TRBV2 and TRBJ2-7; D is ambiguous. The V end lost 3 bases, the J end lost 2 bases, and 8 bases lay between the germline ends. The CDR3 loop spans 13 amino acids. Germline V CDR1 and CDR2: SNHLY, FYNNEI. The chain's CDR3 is CASSDTVAYEQYF. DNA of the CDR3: TGTGCCAGCAGTGATACGGTTGCCTACGAGCAGTACTTC.

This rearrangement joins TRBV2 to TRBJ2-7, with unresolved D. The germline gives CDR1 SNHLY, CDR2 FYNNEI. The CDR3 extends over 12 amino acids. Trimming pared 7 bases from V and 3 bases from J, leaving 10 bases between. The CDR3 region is CASIGYGYEQYF. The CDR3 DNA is TGTGCCAGCATTGGATATGGCTACGAGCAGTACTTC.